This T cell receptor beta chain was recorded in a study of T-cell memory formation after mild COVID-19. TCRdb analysed the 5' RACE reads with MiXCR anew, one entry per CDR3 protein. The top ten hold about 1.4% of the sample, which has fewer than 35,000 distinct CDR3 sequences, 15% to 20% seen once. In its sample, this clonotype was seen many times. Germline lookup yields CDR1 SGHRS and CDR2 YFSETQ. V shed 5 bases, J shed 8 bases, and the junction held 11 bases outside the gene matches. This CDR3 region has 15 residues. The gene calls are TRBV5-1 and TRBJ2-5; 11 bases agree with TRBD2. The clonotype was recovered from an adult who had mild COVID-19 (a few samples of this study predate the infection). Cell type and time point are not known. The sample consisted of PBMCs or a T cell subset sorted from them (not recorded which). The CDR3 nucleotides are TGCGCCAGCAGTCCGACTAGCGGGGTCCCAAAAACCCAGTACTTC. The encoded protein is CASSPTSGVPKTQYF.